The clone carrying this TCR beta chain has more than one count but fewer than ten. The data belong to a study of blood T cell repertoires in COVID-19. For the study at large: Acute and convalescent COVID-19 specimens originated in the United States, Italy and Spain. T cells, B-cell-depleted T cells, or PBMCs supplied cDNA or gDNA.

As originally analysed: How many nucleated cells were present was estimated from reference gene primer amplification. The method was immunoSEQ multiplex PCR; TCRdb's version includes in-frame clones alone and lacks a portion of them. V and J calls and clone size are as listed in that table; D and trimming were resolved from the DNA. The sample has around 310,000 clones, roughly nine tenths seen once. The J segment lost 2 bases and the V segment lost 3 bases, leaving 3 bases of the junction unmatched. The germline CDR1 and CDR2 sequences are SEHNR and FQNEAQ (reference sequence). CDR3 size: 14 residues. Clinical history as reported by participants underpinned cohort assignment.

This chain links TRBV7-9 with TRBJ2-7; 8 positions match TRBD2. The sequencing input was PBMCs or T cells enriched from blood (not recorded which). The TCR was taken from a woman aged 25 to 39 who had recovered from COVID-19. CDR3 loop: CASSFDGRAYEQYF. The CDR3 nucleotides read TGTGCCAGCAGCTTTGACGGGAGGGCCTACGAGCAGTACTTC.